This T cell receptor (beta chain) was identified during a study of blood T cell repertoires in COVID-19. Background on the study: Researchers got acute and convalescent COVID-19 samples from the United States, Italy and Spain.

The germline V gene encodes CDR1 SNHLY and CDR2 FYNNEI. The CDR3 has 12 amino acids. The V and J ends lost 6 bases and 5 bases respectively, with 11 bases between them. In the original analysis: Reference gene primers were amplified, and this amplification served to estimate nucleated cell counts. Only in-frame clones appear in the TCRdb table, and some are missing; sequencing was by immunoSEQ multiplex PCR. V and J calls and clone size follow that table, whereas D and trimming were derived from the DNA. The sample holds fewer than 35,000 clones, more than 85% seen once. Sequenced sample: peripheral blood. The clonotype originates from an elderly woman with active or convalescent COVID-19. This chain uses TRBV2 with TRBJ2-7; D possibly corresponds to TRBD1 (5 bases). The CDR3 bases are TGTGCCAGCAGGAAGGGGTTGGACGAGCAGTACTTC. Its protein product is CASRKGLDEQYF.